This TCR beta chain emerged from a study of T-cell memory formation after mild COVID-19. Notes on the study in general: Later expanders leaned CD4+, whereas clones that contracted between day 15 and 85 were balanced CD4/CD8. In pre-infection memory, a portion of responding clones appeared, which suggested that cross-reactive memory joined.

Details on this clonotype: The antigen remains unidentified.

J gave up 6 bases and V 4 bases, and 12 bases lay outside the gene matches. The CDR3 has 16 residues. The germline V gene has CDR1 SGHVS and CDR2 FNYEAQ. Each CDR3 protein is one row after TCRdb ran MiXCR on the 5' RACE reads. The sample shows roughly 120,000 distinct CDR3 sequences, 16% of them seen only once. The rearrangement uses TRBV7-6 and TRBJ2-7; 10 bases line up with TRBD2. The sequence was obtained from an adult woman who had mild COVID-19 (a few samples of this study predate the infection). Cell type and time point are not known. Input material: PBMCs or a T cell subset sorted from them (not recorded which). The CDR3 sequence: CASSSSFLAGDFEQYF. In DNA form, the CDR3 reads TGTGCCAGCAGCTCCTCCTTTCTAGCGGGAGACTTCGAGCAGTACTTC.